The next 10 T cell receptor beta chains were all read from a single sample in a study of PD-1 blockade in classical Hodgkin lymphoma. The data were produced by immunoSEQ multiplex PCR, yet TCRdb's version contains in-frame clones alone and is incomplete. This sample has 150,000 or so clones, with around 73% found just once. Relapse after autologous stem cell transplantation occurred in every patient, and brentuximab vedotin exposure varied. The sample consisted of peripheral blood mononuclear cells (PBMCs), taken before the second cycle of nivolumab. These receptors were obtained from a human donor with classical Hodgkin lymphoma.

This rearrangement joins TRBV27 to TRBJ2-3; 7 bases match TRBD2. The CDR3 consists of 18 residues. Germline trimming cut 2 bases from V and 3 bases from J; bases unmatched to any gene: 14. Germline-derived CDR1 and CDR2 are MNHEY and SMNVEV (reference sequence). Written as DNA, the CDR3 is TGTGCCAGCAGTTTACGGTCGGGCGGATTGGGGGGGACAGATACGCAGTATTTT. Protein product: CASSLRSGGLGGTDTQYF.

This clone turned up a few times. The chain carries TRBV4-2 and TRBJ2-7; 8 bases are shared with TRBD2. V lost 2 bases, J lost 4 bases, and 13 bases stayed unmatched. In germline, CDR1 is LGHNA, CDR2 YNFKEQ. This CDR3 is 17 amino acids long. The DNA of the CDR3 is TGTGCCAGCAGCCAATCTGCCGGGGCGGGAGGAGAGTACGAGCAGTACTTC. Translated, it gives CASSQSAGAGGEYEQYF.

The chain carries TRBV5-5 and TRBJ1-1, with D possibly being TRBD1 (5 bases). CDR3 length equals 15 residues. V gave up 1 base and J gave up 6 bases, with 16 bases separating them. Germline CDR1 is SGHKS and CDR2 is YYEKEE (reference sequence). CDR3: CASSLQGWEWAEAFF. In DNA, the CDR3 is TGTGCCAGCAGCTTGCAGGGATGGGAGTGGGCTGAAGCTTTCTTT.

The chain has TRBV6-5 and TRBJ2-3, with TRBD1 matching 11 bases. Trimming cost V 4 bases and J 4 bases; bases outside gene matches: 1. Per germline, CDR1 MNHEY and CDR2 SVGAGI. This CDR3 is 14 amino acids long. The CDR3 DNA reads TGTGCCAGCAGTTGGGACAGGGGGTCAGATACGCAGTATTTT. Translating it yields CASSWDRGSDTQYF.

The V and J genes are TRBV11-3 and TRBJ2-1; TRBD1 agrees at 10 bases. Per germline, CDR1 SGHNT and CDR2 YENEEA. V gave up 4 bases and J gave up 10 bases; unmatched junction bases: 10. The CDR3 consists of 15 residues. CDR3 protein: CASSYGTGVGYEQFF. CDR3 DNA sequence: TGTGCCAGCAGCTACGGGACAGGGGTTGGCTACGAGCAGTTCTTC. Full variable domain (rest looked up from reference TRBV11-3 and TRBJ2-1): EAGVVQSPRYKIIEKKQPVAFWCNPISGHNTLYWYLQNLGQGPELLIRYENEEAVDDSQLPKDRFSAERLKGVDSTLKIQPAELGDSAVYLCASSYGTGVGYEQFFGPGTRLTVL.

The rearrangement links TRBV6-6 to TRBJ1-5; D is uncertain. Germline CDR1 reads MNHNY; CDR2 reads SVGAGI (reference sequence). Trimming cost V 4 bases and J 3 bases, with 7 bases left between them. The CDR3 length is 13 residues. The DNA for the CDR3 is TGTGCCAGCAGTTCGGGGAACAATCAGCCCCAGCATTTT. Residues: CASSSGNNQPQHF.

This clone was observed once. The chain has TRBV11-2 and TRBJ1-2, with 9 bases matching TRBD1. Losses at the gene ends were 9 bases for V and 8 bases for J; bases not matched to a gene: 13. The CDR3 runs 14 residues. Germline CDR1 is SGHAT and CDR2 is FQNNGV. The chain's CDR3 is CASRNPGQGEGYTF. CDR3 in DNA: TGTGCCAGTAGAAACCCGGGACAGGGAGAGGGCTACACCTTC. The full variable domain, its missing parts supplied by reference TRBV11-2 and TRBJ1-2, is EAGVAQSPRYKIIEKRQSVAFWCNPISGHATLYWYQQILGQGPKLLIQFQNNGVVDDSQLPKDRFSAERLKGVDSTLKIQPAKLEDSAVYLCASRNPGQGEGYTFGSGTRLTVV.

The chain is built from TRBV10-3 and TRBJ2-2; possible D gene TRBD1, 6 bases. Trimming took 7 bases from V and 3 from J, leaving 18 bases between them. The CDR3 totals 16 residues. Germline assignment: CDR1 ENHRY and CDR2 SYGVKD. CDR3 nucleotide sequence: TGTGCCATCAACCCGACCGGGACATTCGACACCGGGGAGCTGTTTTTT. Residues: CAINPTGTFDTGELFF.

The gene calls are TRBV18 and TRBJ1-5; D perhaps matches TRBD1 (5 bases). Trimming removed 2 bases at V and 0 bases at J, with 11 bases between. Germline V gene sequence: CDR1 KGHSH, CDR2 LQKENI. The CDR3 extends over 16 amino acids. The CDR3 spells CASSPGAAGSNQPQHF. The CDR3 DNA reads TGTGCCAGCTCACCAGGGGCCGCCGGTAGCAATCAGCCCCAGCATTTT.

V gene TRBV7-9 combines with J gene TRBJ2-5; 7 positions agree with TRBD1. V lost 5 bases, J lost 5 bases, and 11 bases stayed unmatched. From germline, CDR1 is SEHNR and CDR2 FQNEAQ (reference sequence). The CDR3 length is 15 residues. The CDR3 loop is CASSHHTTGPETQYF. In nucleotides, the CDR3 is TGTGCCAGCAGCCACCATACGACAGGGCCCGAGACCCAGTACTTC.